The next 9 T cell receptor beta chains were all read from a single sample in a study of cytomegalovirus exposure and HLA in healthy donors. This table comes from immunoSEQ multiplex PCR, and its TCRdb copy is limited to in-frame clones, with some not included. The table shows fewer than 85,000 clones, with 95% to 96% occurring only once. Material for sequencing was PBMCs. The source of these receptors is a woman in her late teens or twenties in good health and CMV-seronegative.

The chain carries TRBV19 and TRBJ2-7; D may be TRBD2 (5 bases). The CDR3 is 15 amino acids. Germline V gives CDR1 LNHDA, CDR2 SQIVND (reference sequence). V was cut by 6 bases and J by 0 bases, with 15 bases left in between. DNA for the CDR3: TGTGCCAGTAGACGGCTTGGGGAGAGCTCCTACGAGCAGTACTTC. Translating gives CASRRLGESSYEQYF.

The genes are TRBV6-5 and TRBJ2-3; TRBD2 might be the D (6 bases). Deletions cut 2 bases from V and 6 bases from J, with 18 bases between. The CDR3 is made up of 16 amino acids. Germline V gives CDR1 MNHEY, CDR2 SVGAGI. CDR3 protein: CASSYAGLAPLDTQYF. DNA of the CDR3: TGTGCCAGCAGTTACGCGGGGCTAGCCCCGTTGGATACGCAGTATTTT.

This chain connects TRBV7-7 to TRBJ2-1; 13 bases align to TRBD2. The CDR3 has 15 residues. Looked up from germline, CDR1 is SSHAT and CDR2 is FNYEAQ (reference sequence). V gave up 5 bases and J gave up 9 bases; unmatched junction bases: 7. CDR3 coding DNA: TGTGCCAGCAGCCCCGGGACTAGCGGGAATGGTGAGCAGTTCTTC. Translation: CASSPGTSGNGEQFF.

V usage is TRBV6-5 and J usage is TRBJ1-2; D is possibly TRBD1 (5 bases). The CDR3 loop spans 14 amino acids. V shed 5 bases and J shed 4 bases, with 14 bases lying between them. Germline values: CDR1 MNHEY, CDR2 SVGAGI. In nucleotides, the CDR3 is TGTGCCAGCAGTATCGACAGAGAACTCTATGGCTACACCTTC. Protein product: CASSIDRELYGYTF.

J is TRBJ2-2 and V is TRBV5-1, with TRBD1 matching 7 bases. After removal of 3 bases from V and 3 bases from J, the junction contained 8 bases not matched to a gene. CDR1 and CDR2 from the germline V gene are SGHRS and YFSETQ. The CDR3 is 16 residues long. CDR3 in amino acids: CASSSDRDSYTGELFF. CDR3 sequence (DNA): TGCGCCAGCAGCTCGGACCGGGACAGCTACACCGGGGAGCTGTTTTTT.

This clone appeared once. The rearrangement uses TRBV7-8 and TRBJ2-7; D not certain. The CDR3 sequence is 13 residues long. V was clipped by 4 bases and J by 3 bases, with 10 bases between them. Germline V lookup: CDR1 SGHVS, CDR2 FQNEAQ. This CDR3 reads CASSSETYYEQYF. The CDR3 bases are TGTGCCAGCAGCTCGGAGACTTACTACGAGCAGTACTTC. The whole variable domain, remainder taken from reference TRBV7-8 and TRBJ2-7, is GAGVSQSPRYKVAKRGQDVALRCDPISGHVSLFWYQQALGQGPEFLTYFQNEAQLDKSGLPSDRFFAERPEGSVSTLKIQRTQQEDSAVYLCASSSETYYEQYFGPGTRLTVT.

This clone showed up just once. The chain is built from TRBV19 and TRBJ1-5; D is possibly TRBD1 (5 bases). The germline gives CDR1 LNHDA, CDR2 SQIVND (reference sequence). The CDR3 is 20 residues long. Trimming shortened V by 2 bases and J by 3 bases, and 26 bases separated the two germline ends. The CDR3 loop is CASSIIGATLGGRHNQPQHF. The CDR3 DNA sequence: TGTGCCAGTAGTATAATAGGGGCCACACTCGGGGGTCGGCACAATCAGCCCCAGCATTTT.

The chain carries TRBV5-1 and TRBJ1-5; 9 bases map to TRBD1. V shed 4 bases, J shed 7 bases, and the junction held 6 bases outside the gene matches. This CDR3 is 14 amino acids long. Germline loops: CDR1 SGHRS, CDR2 YFSETQ. DNA for the CDR3: TGCGCCAGCAGCCCCGGGACAGGGCTCCAGCCCCAGCATTTT. Encoded protein: CASSPGTGLQPQHF.

This chain connects TRBV6-1 to TRBJ1-1; D not resolved. V lost 10 bases, J lost 4 bases, and 22 bases lay in between. The CDR3 extends over 15 amino acids. Germline assignment: CDR1 MNHNS and CDR2 SASEGT. CDR3 loop: CATLGGLTVSTEAFF. CDR3 nucleotide sequence: TGTGCCACCCTAGGAGGTCTTACGGTGAGCACTGAAGCTTTCTTT.